A selection of T cell receptor beta chains follows, all from one sample in a study of T cells after yellow fever vaccination. TCRdb itself ran the 5' RACE reads through MiXCR, one entry per CDR3 protein. The sample includes some 500,000 distinct CDR3 sequences, 13% seen only once; the top ten take about 14%. The sample here was PBMCs, taken on the day of the yellow fever booster vaccination. Every receptor here comes from a man aged 30-40 years who received the YFV17D yellow fever vaccine. CDR3s include the opening cysteine and the closing phenylalanine or tryptophan. Each record gives: clone size, J gene, D gene, V gene, CDR3 length, CDR3 DNA, CDR3 protein. D genes are given only for firm matches. Size tells how often a clone was seen (once, few, many) or the class of an expanded clone, and some rows leave it out.

>NA|TRBJ1-1|NA|TRBV20-1|14
TGCAGTGCTAGAGACCAGGTGGCGGTCCCTGAAGCTTTCTTT
CSARDQVAVPEAFF
>few|TRBJ2-1|NA|TRBV6-2/TRBV6-3|15
TGTGCCAGCAGTTATGTAAGCGGGACATACAATGAGCAGTTCTTC
CASSYVSGTYNEQFF
>NA|TRBJ2-4|NA|TRBV10-3|17
TGTGCCATCAGTGATCAACAGGGACTGGAGTCCAAAAACATTCAGTACTTC
CAISDQQGLESKNIQYF
>NA|TRBJ1-2|TRBD1|TRBV20-1|13
TGCAGTGCTGGTCCGGACAGGAACTATGGCTACACCTTC
CSAGPDRNYGYTF
>NA|TRBJ2-7|TRBD1|TRBV20-1|14
TGCAGTGCGCAACTCTGGACAGGGCCCTACGAGCAGTACTTC
CSAQLWTGPYEQYF
>NA|TRBJ1-5|NA|TRBV12-3/TRBV12-4|13
TGTGCCAGCAGTTTCGCAAGGGATCAGCCCCAGCATTTT
CASSFARDQPQHF
>few|TRBJ2-5|TRBD2|TRBV27|16
TGTGCCAGCAGTACTGGACTAGCGGCGCTCCAAGAGACCCAGTACTTC
CASSTGLAALQETQYF
>NA|TRBJ2-1|NA|TRBV6-4|11
TGTGCCACTCAACTAGGCAATGAGCAGTTCTTC
CATQLGNEQFF
>few|TRBJ2-1|TRBD1|TRBV5-1|14
TGCGCCAGCAGCTTCGGACAGGGCCCAATAGGGCAGTTCTTC
CASSFGQGPIGQFF
>NA|TRBJ2-5|NA|TRBV12-3/TRBV12-4|13
TGTGCCAGCAGCACAACAGGGCCCGAGACCCAGTACTTC
CASSTTGPETQYF
>NA|TRBJ2-4|NA|TRBV5-1|17
TGCGCCAGCAGGGCGGCTTACACAAGCGGTGCCAAAAACATTCAGTACTTC
CASRAAYTSGAKNIQYF
>NA|TRBJ2-5|NA|TRBV7-9|18
TGTGCCAGCAGCTTAGCGCCCAGGACAGCTAAAGAGAAAGAGACCCAGTACTTC
CASSLAPRTAKEKETQYF
>few|TRBJ2-1|NA|TRBV7-6|16
TGTGCCAGCAGCCGCGGAACCCCGAGCTCCTACAATGAGCAGTTCTTC
CASSRGTPSSYNEQFF
>few|TRBJ2-1|NA|TRBV18|13
TGTGCCAGCTCGCGGGCGGGCCACAATGAGCAGTTCTTC
CASSRAGHNEQFF
>NA|TRBJ2-1|NA|TRBV7-9|12
TGTGCCAGCAGCGAATCCCCTAATGAGCAGTTCTTC
CASSESPNEQFF
>few|TRBJ2-7|TRBD2|TRBV20-1|13
TGCAGTACCCTCTTAGCGGGAGCCCGCGAGCAGTACTTC
CSTLLAGAREQYF
>NA|TRBJ2-4|NA|TRBV5-1|15
TGCGCCAGCAGCGGAGCCGGACTTCCGGGGCACATTCAGTACTTC
CASSGAGLPGHIQYF
>many|TRBJ2-1|NA|TRBV25-1|15
TGTGCCAGCAGTGACTTGAGACAAGCCTACAATGAGCAGTTCTTC
CASSDLRQAYNEQFF
>NA|TRBJ2-7|NA|TRBV10-3|13
TGTGCCGTTCGTGGGGCCTTCTCCTACGAGCAGTACTTC
CAVRGAFSYEQYF
>NA|TRBJ2-5|NA|TRBV15|12
TGTGCCACCAGCCGGGGGGCCGGGACCCAGTACTTC
CATSRGAGTQYF
>few|TRBJ2-5|NA|TRBV7-9|12
TGTGCCAGCAGCTTCTTACTAGAGACCCAGTACTTC
CASSFLLETQYF
>NA|TRBJ2-2|NA|TRBV7-2|14
TGTGCCAGCAGCTCGAAGGGAATAGCCGGGGAGCTGTTTTTT
CASSSKGIAGELFF
>NA|TRBJ1-1|NA|TRBV11-2|20
TGTGCCAGCAGCTTAGATCGATTTAAGGGGGGCAGTCGGACGAACACTGAAGCTTTCTTT
CASSLDRFKGGSRTNTEAFF
>NA|TRBJ1-4|NA|TRBV6-2/TRBV6-3|13
TGTGCCAGCGTCGGCGCGACTAATGAAAAACTGTTTTTT
CASVGATNEKLFF
>once|TRBJ2-7|NA|TRBV7-6|15
TGTGCCAGCAGCTTAATGGCGGAGTCCGCTAGCGAGCAGTACTTC
CASSLMAESASEQYF
>few|TRBJ2-3|NA|TRBV10-2|16
TGCGCCAGCAGTGAGCAGCCTTTACCCCTCACAGATACGCAGTATTTT
CASSEQPLPLTDTQYF
>NA|TRBJ2-5|NA|TRBV5-6|13
TGTGCCAGCAACCCGGGGCTCCTGGACACCCAGTACTTC
CASNPGLLDTQYF
>few|TRBJ2-4|NA|TRBV20-1|12
TGCAGTGCTAGTACTAGCAGCGACATTCAGTACTTC
CSASTSSDIQYF
>NA|TRBJ2-5|TRBD2|TRBV15|15
TGTGCCACCAGCGTGAGTAGCGGGACCGAAGAGACCCAGTACTTC
CATSVSSGTEETQYF
>few|TRBJ2-3|NA|TRBV5-4|15
TGTGCCACCAAGGTTCAAGGGGGGGGCGCAGATACGCAGTATTTT
CATKVQGGGADTQYF
>NA|TRBJ1-4|NA|TRBV5-1|16
TGCGCCAGCAGCGCCTTACAGGTTCGCAACAATGAAAAACTGTTTTTT
CASSALQVRNNEKLFF
>NA|TRBJ2-2|NA|TRBV15|15
TGTGCCACCAGCAGAGAAGAGGCGTCGGGGGGGGAGCTGTTTTTT
CATSREEASGGELFF
>few|TRBJ2-5|TRBD2|TRBV6-1|13
TGTGCCAGCAAGGTAGCGGGACGAAAGACCCAGTACTTC
CASKVAGRKTQYF
>few|TRBJ2-3|NA|TRBV20-1|13
TGCAGTGCTCCGAGCGTAAGCACAGATACGCAGTATTTT
CSAPSVSTDTQYF
>few|TRBJ2-2|NA|TRBV11-2|17
TGTGCCAGCAGCTTACGTCCCGGGCGAGGGGCCACCGGGGAGCTGTTTTTT
CASSLRPGRGATGELFF
>few|TRBJ2-5|NA|TRBV5-5|16
TGTGCCAGCAGCTTGGCCGTCGGGGATGCAGGGGAGACCCAGTACTTC
CASSLAVGDAGETQYF
>NA|TRBJ1-6|NA|TRBV18|16
TGTGCCAGCTCACAAAGCGAGTGGATGAGCAATTCACCCCTCCACTTT
CASSQSEWMSNSPLHF
>NA|TRBJ2-7|NA|TRBV18|14
TGTGCCAGCTCACCGGACATGGGCCCCGGGGAGCAGTACTTC
CASSPDMGPGEQYF
>few|TRBJ1-2|TRBD1|TRBV12-3/TRBV12-4|15
TGTGCCAGCCGAGCCTCCGGGACAGGGCCCTATGGCTACACCTTC
CASRASGTGPYGYTF
>once|TRBJ2-5|NA|TRBV15|13
TGTGCCACCAGCTCGCGACGCACGGAGACCCAGTACTTC
CATSSRRTETQYF
>few|TRBJ2-2|NA|TRBV19|19
TGTGCCAGTACCTCTTTTGGAGCCCGGGGGGCTAGCGATCCCGGGGAGCTGTTTTTT
CASTSFGARGASDPGELFF
>NA|TRBJ2-7|TRBD2|TRBV10-3|17
TGTGCCATCAGTGAGGTCGGGACTAGCGGAAGGCCCTACGAGCAGTACTTC
CAISEVGTSGRPYEQYF
>few|TRBJ2-7|NA|TRBV6-5|15
TGTGCCAGCAGCTCTACTCCTACTAGCTCTAGAGAGCAGTACTTC
CASSSTPTSSREQYF
>NA|TRBJ2-1|TRBD2|TRBV18|16
TGTGCCAGCTCACTATCCATAGCGGGAGGGGGAGATGAGCAGTTCTTC
CASSLSIAGGGDEQFF
>few|TRBJ2-3|TRBD2|TRBV20-1|15
TGCAGTTACTCAACCTTAGCGGGTTCCACAGATACGCAGTATTTT
CSYSTLAGSTDTQYF
>few|TRBJ2-2|NA|TRBV20-1|17
TGCAGTGCTAGAGGGGGACTGCCAAACGCGAACACCGGGGAGCTGTTTTTT
CSARGGLPNANTGELFF
>few|TRBJ1-3|TRBD1|TRBV7-9|14
TGTGCCAGCAGACCCGACAGGGGCTTGGACACCATATATTTT
CASRPDRGLDTIYF
>NA|TRBJ2-3|TRBD1|TRBV6-1|13
TGTGCCAGCAAGACAGGGGGAGGTGATACGCAGTATTTT
CASKTGGGDTQYF
>few|TRBJ2-5|TRBD1|TRBV28|15
TGTGCCAGCAGTTCCCGGGACAGGGGCGTAGAGACCCAGTACTTC
CASSSRDRGVETQYF
>NA|TRBJ2-7|NA|TRBV6-2/TRBV6-3|15
TGTGCCAGCAGTTACCTATTTGCAGCCTCCTACGAGCAGTACTTC
CASSYLFAASYEQYF